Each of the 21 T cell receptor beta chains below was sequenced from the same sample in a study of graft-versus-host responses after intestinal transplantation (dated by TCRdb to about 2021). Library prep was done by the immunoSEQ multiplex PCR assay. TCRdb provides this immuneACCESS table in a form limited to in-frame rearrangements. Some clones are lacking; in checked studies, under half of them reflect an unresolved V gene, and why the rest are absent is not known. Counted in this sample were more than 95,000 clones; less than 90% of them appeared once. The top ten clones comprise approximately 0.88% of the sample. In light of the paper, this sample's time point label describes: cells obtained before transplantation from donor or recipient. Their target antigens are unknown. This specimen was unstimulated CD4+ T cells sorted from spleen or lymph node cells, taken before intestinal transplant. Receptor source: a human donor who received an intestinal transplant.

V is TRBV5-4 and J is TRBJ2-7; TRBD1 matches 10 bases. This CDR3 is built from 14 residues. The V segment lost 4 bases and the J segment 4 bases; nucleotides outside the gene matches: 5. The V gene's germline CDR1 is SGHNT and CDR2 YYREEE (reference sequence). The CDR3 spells CASSKDRGYYEQYF. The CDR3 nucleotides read TGTGCCAGCAGCAAGGACAGGGGGTATTACGAGCAGTACTTC.

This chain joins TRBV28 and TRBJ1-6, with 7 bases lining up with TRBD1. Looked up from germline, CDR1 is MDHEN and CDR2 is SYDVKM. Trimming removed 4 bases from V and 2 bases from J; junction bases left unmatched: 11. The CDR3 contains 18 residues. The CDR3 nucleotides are TGTGCCAGCAGTTCAGCTAGGGGGCCGGGGACCTATAATTCACCCCTCCACTTT. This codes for CASSSARGPGTYNSPLHF.

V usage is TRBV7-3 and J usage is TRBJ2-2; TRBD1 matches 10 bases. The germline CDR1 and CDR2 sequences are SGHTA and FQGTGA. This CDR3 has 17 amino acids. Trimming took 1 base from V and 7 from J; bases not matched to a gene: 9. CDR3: CASSLKGDRGHGGELFF. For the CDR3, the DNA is TGTGCCAGCAGCTTAAAGGGAGACAGGGGGCACGGCGGGGAGCTGTTTTTT.

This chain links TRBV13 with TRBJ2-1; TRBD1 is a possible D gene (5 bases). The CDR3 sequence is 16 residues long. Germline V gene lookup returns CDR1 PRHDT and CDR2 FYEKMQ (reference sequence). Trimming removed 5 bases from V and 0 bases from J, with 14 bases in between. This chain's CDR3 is CASSGLSDSSYNEQFF. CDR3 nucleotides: TGTGCCAGCAGCGGGTTGAGCGACAGCTCCTACAATGAGCAGTTCTTC.

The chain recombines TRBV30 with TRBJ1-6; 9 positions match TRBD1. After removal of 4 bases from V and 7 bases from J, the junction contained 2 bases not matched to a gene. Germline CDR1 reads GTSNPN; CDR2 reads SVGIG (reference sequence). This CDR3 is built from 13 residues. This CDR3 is CAWNGQGNSPLHF. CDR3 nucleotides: TGTGCCTGGAATGGACAGGGGAATTCACCCCTCCACTTT.

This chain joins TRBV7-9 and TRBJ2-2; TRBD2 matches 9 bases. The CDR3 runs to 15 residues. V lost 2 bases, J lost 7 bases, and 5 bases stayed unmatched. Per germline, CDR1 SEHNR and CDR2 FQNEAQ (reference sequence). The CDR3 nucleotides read TGTGCCAGCAGCTTACGCGGGGGGGCGATCGGGGAGCTGTTTTTT. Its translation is CASSLRGGAIGELFF.

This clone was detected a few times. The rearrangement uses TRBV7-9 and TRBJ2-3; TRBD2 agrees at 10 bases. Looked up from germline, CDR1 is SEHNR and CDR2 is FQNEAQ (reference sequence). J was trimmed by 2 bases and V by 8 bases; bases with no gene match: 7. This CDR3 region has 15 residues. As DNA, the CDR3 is TGTGCCAGCCCAGCGGGGGGGCTCGTCACAGATACGCAGTATTTT. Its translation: CASPAGGLVTDTQYF.

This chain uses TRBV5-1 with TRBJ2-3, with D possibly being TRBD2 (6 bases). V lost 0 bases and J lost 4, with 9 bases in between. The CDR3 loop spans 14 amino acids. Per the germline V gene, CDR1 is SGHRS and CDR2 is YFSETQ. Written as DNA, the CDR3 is TGCGCCAGCAGCTTGGCCGGGACTTCAGATACGCAGTATTTT. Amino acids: CASSLAGTSDTQYF.

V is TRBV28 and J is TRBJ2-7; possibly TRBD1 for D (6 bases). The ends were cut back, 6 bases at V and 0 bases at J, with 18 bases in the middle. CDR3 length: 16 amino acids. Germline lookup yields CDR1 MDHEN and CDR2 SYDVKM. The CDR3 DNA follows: TGTGCCAGCAGCCCCCACCGACAGGTTTTCTCCTACGAGCAGTACTTC. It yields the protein CASSPHRQVFSYEQYF.

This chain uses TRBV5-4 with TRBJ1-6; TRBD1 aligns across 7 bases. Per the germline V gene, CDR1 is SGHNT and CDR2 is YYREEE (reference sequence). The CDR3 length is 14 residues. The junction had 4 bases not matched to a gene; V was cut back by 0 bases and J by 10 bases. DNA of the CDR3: TGTGCCAGCAGCTTGGGGACAGGAGGCTCACCCCTCCACTTT. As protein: CASSLGTGGSPLHF. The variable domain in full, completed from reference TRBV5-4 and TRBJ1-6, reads ETGVTQSPTHLIKTRGQQVTLRCSSQSGHNTVSWYQQALGQGPQFIFQYYREEENGRGNFPPRFSGLQFPNYSSELNVNALELDDSALYLCASSLGTGGSPLHFGNGTRLTVT.

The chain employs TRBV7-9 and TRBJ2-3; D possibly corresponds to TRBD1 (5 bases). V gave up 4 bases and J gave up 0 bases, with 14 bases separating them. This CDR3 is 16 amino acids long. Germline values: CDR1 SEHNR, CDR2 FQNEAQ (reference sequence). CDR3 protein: CASSSRQTSSTDTQYF. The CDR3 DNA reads TGTGCCAGCAGCTCCCGACAGACTTCTAGCACAGATACGCAGTATTTT.

CDR3 residues: CASSLAGGWRNQPQHF. CDR3 nucleotide sequence: TGTGCCAGCAGCTTGGCCGGCGGTTGGCGCAATCAGCCCCAGCATTTT. V and J are TRBV5-5 and TRBJ1-5; D not certain. V shed 0 bases and J shed 2 bases, with 12 bases lying between them. Germline assignment: CDR1 SGHKS and CDR2 YYEKEE (reference sequence). The CDR3 contains 16 residues.

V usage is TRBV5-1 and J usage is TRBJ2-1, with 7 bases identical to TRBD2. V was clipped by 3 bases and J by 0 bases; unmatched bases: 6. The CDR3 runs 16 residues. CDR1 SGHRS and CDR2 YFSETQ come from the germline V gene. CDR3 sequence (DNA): TGCGCCAGCAGCTCCAAAGCGGGGAGCTCCTACAATGAGCAGTTCTTC. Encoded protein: CASSSKAGSSYNEQFF.

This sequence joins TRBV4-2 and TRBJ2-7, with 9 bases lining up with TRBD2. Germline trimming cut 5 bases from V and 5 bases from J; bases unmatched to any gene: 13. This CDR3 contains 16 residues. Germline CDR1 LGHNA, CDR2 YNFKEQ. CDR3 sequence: CASSLDVAGGSNEQYF. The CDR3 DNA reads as TGTGCCAGCAGCTTGGATGTTGCGGGAGGGAGCAACGAGCAGTACTTC.

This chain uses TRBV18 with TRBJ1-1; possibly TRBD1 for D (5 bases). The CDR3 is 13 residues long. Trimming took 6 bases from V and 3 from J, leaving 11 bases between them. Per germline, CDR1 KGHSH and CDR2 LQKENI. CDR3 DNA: TGTGCCAGCTCGAAGACAGCTTACACTGAAGCTTTCTTT. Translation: CASSKTAYTEAFF.

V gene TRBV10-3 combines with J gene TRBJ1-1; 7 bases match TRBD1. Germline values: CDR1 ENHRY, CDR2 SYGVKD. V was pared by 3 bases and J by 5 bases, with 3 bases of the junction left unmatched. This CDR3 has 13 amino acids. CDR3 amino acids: CAISDSQGTEAFF. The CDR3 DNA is TGTGCCATCAGTGATTCACAGGGGACTGAAGCTTTCTTT.

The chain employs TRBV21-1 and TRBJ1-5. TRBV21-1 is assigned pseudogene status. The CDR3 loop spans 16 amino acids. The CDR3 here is CASSNTGADSNQPQHF. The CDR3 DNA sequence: TGTGCCAGCAGCAATACCGGGGCCGATAGCAATCAGCCCCAGCATTTT.

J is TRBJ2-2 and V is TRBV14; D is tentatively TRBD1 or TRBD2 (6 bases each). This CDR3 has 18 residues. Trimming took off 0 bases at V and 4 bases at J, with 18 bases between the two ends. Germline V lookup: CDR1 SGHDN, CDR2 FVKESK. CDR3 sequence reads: CASSQERGVRESTGELFF. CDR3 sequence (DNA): TGTGCCAGCAGCCAAGAGAGGGGGGTACGGGAGAGCACCGGGGAGCTGTTTTTT.

The CDR3 loop is CASSTRGNSNQPQHF. CDR3 in DNA: TGTGCCAGCAGCACTCGGGGGAATAGCAATCAGCCCCAGCATTTT. The V and J genes are TRBV2 and TRBJ1-5; the D gene is possibly TRBD1 (5 bases). V dropped 6 bases and J dropped 0 bases, with 12 bases sitting between them. The CDR3 extends over 15 amino acids. Germline lookup yields CDR1 SNHLY and CDR2 FYNNEI. The variable domain in full, completed from reference TRBV2 and TRBJ1-5, reads EPEVTQTPSHQVTQMGQEVILRCVPISNHLYFYWYRQILGQKVEFLVSFYNNEISEKSEIFDDQFSVERPDGSNFTLKIRSTKLEDSAMYFCASSTRGNSNQPQHFGDGTRLSIL.

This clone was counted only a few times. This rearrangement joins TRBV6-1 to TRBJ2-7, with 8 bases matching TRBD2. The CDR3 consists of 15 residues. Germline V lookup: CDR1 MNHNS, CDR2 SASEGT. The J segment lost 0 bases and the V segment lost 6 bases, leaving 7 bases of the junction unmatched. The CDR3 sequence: CASRAIAGSSYEQYF. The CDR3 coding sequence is TGTGCCAGCAGAGCCATAGCGGGGAGCTCCTACGAGCAGTACTTC.

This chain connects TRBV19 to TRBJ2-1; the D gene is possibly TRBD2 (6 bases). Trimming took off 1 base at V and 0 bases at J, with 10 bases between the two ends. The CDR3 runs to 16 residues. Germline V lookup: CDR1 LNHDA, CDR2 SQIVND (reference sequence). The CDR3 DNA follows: TGTGCCAGTAGTATAGGGGACTTTTACTCCTACAATGAGCAGTTCTTC. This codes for CASSIGDFYSYNEQFF.